This T cell receptor beta chain was recorded in a study of T cells after yellow fever vaccination. Looking at the study overall: SMART-Seq v4 Ultra Low Input handled preparation of low-cell-number fractions. Whole-study results and caveats: Contamination by abundant bulk-population clonotypes could be present in FACS-sorted repertoires. Booster sampling recovered most clones from primary vaccination (under 98% CD4, just over 85% CD8).

TCRdb redid the calling of the 5' RACE reads with MiXCR, one entry per CDR3 protein. The data hold roughly 120,000 distinct CDR3 sequences, with about 7.4% observed a single time. V was pared by 0 bases and J by 4 bases, with 11 bases between. The CDR3 has 14 residues. Germline lookup yields CDR1 SGHRS and CDR2 YFSETQ. This clonotype was seen ten or more times. Antigen: not known. The chain carries TRBV5-1 and TRBJ2-7, with D possibly being TRBD1 (5 bases). This receptor was obtained from a man in his late teens or twenties who received the YFV17D yellow fever vaccine. Sequencing used CD4+ T cells sorted from PBMCs, obtained roughly 10 days after the first yellow fever vaccination. Written as DNA, the CDR3 is TGCGCCAGCAGCTTGGAGGTAGGGGTTTACGAGCAGTACTTC. It yields the protein CASSLEVGVYEQYF.